This T cell receptor beta chain was profiled in a study of control samples from healthy donors and cancer patients. This CDR3 has 17 amino acids. Deletions cut 4 bases from V and 4 bases from J, with 20 bases between. Germline lookup yields CDR1 SGHNT and CDR2 YYREEE (reference sequence). Assay used: immunoSEQ multiplex PCR; TCRdb lists only in-frame clones, some missing. This repertoire shows 130,000 or so clones, about nine tenths found once; its top ten account for around 2.5%. Sequenced input: blood. This rearrangement joins TRBV5-4 to TRBJ2-2, with D tentatively TRBD1 (6 bases). The origin of this receptor is a man aged 35 to 55 in good health. The CDR3 is CASSANYGGAGTGELFF. CDR3 sequence (DNA): TGTGCCAGCAGCGCCAATTATGGGGGCGCGGGCACCGGGGAGCTGTTTTTT.